This T cell receptor (beta chain) is from a study of CD4 T cells in relation to SARS-CoV-2 and coronaviruses. Study-level information: Crossreactive spike epitopes shared across donors were mapped to their HLA restriction. Study findings and constraints: Compared with monoreactive clones, crossreactive clones showed significantly weaker SARS-CoV-2 expansion. Samples before the pandemic and after infection were not matched within any donor.

Worth noting for this clone: Its matching antigen is unknown.

Before the COVID-19 pandemic, during about 2011-2019, CD4+ T cells were taken from unexposed donors. V was clipped by 0 bases and J by 0 bases; unmatched bases: 7. The CDR3 sequence is 18 residues long. Germline CDR1 reads ENHRY; CDR2 reads SYGVKD. Naive and memory CD4+ T cell DNA was deep-sequenced without culture. Sequencing was performed with immunoSEQ multiplex PCR; in TCRdb, only in-frame clones are kept and a portion is missing. The sample shows approximately 70,000 clones, over 85% of them seen only once. Specimen: naive CD4+ T cells from PBMCs. Documented subset: naive CD4+ T cells isolated by negative enrichment. This sequence was found in a human donor in good health. J is TRBJ2-3 and V is TRBV10-3; 9 bases match TRBD2. The CDR3 is CAISESASGTPSTDTQYF. CDR3 DNA: TGTGCCATCAGTGAGTCAGCTAGCGGGACCCCGAGCACAGATACGCAGTATTTT.